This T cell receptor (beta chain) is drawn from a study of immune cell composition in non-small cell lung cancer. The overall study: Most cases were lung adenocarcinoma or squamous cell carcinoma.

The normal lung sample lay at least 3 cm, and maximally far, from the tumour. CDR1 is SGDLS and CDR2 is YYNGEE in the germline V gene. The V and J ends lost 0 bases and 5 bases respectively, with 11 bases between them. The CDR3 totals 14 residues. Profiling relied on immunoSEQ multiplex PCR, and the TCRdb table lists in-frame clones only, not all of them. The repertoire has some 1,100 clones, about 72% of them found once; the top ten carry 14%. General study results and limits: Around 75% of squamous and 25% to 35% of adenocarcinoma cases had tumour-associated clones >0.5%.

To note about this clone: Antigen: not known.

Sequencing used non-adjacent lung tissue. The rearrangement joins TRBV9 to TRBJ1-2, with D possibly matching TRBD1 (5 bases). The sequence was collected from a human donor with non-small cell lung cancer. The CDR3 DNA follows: TGTGCCAGCAGCGTAGACCCGGAGGGGTATGGCTACACCTTC. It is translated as CASSVDPEGYGYTF.